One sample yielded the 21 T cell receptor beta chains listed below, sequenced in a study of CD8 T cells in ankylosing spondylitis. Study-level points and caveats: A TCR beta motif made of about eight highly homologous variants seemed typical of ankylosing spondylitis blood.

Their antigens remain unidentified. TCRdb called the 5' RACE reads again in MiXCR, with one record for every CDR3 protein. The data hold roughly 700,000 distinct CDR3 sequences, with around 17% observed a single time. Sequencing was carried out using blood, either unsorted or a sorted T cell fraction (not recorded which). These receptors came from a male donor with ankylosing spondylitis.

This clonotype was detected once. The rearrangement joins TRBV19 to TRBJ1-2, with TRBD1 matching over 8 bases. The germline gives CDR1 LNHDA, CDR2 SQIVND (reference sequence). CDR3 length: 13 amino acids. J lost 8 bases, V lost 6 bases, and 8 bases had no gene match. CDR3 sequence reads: CASRYRDRLGYTF. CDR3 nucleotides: TGTGCCAGTAGATACCGGGACAGGTTGGGCTACACCTTC.

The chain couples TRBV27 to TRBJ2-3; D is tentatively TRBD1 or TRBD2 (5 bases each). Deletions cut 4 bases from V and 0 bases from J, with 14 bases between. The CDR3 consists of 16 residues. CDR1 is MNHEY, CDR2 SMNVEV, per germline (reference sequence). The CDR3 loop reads CASSSPGRGSTDTQYF. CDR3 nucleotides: TGTGCCAGCAGTTCCCCAGGACGGGGCAGCACAGATACGCAGTATTTT.

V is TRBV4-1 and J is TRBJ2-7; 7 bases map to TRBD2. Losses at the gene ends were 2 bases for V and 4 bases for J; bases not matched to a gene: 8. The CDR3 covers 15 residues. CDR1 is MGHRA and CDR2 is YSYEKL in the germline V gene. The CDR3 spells CASSQTHSGYYEQYF. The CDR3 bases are TGCGCCAGCAGCCAAACCCATAGCGGGTATTACGAGCAGTACTTC.

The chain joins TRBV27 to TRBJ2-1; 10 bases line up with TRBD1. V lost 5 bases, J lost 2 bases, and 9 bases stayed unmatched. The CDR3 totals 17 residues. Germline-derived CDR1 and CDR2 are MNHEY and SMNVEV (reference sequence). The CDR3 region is CASSPQRGQGTYNEQFF. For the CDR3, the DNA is TGTGCCAGCAGTCCCCAGCGGGGACAGGGGACCTACAATGAGCAGTTCTTC.

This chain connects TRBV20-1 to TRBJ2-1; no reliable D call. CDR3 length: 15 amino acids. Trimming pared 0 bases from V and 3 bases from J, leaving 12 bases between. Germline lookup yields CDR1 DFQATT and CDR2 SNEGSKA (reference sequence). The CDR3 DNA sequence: TGCAGTGCTAGAGATCATGTGGGCATCTACAATGAGCAGTTCTTC. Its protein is CSARDHVGIYNEQFF.

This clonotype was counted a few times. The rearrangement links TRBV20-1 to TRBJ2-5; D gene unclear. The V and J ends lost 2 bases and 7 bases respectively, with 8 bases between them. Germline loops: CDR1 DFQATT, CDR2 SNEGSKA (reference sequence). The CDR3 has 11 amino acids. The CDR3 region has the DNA TGCAGTGCTAGAAACTGGGTGACCCAGTACTTC. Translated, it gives CSARNWVTQYF.

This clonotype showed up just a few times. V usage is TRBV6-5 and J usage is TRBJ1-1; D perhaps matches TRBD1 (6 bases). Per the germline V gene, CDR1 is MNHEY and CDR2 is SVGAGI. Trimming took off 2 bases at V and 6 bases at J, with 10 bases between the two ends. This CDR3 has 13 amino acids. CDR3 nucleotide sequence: TGTGCCAGCAGTTACGCACAGGGCTCTGAAGCTTTCTTT. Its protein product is CASSYAQGSEAFF.

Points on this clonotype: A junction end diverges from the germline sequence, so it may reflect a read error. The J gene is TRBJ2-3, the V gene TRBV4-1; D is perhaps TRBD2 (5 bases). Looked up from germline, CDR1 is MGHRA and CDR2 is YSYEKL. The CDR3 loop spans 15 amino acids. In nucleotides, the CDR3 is TGCGCCAGCAACCAAGAAATCGGGGGCACAGATACGCAGTATTTT. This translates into CASNQEIGGTDTQYF.

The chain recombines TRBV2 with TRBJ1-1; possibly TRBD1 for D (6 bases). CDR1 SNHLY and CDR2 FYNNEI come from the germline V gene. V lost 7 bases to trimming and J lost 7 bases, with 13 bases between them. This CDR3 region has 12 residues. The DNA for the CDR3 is TGTGCCAGCAATCGCAGGGGTGGTGAAGCTTTCTTT. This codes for CASNRRGGEAFF.

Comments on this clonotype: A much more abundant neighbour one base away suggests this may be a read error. The CDR3 loop reads CSAKGTSGMGRYEQFF. The CDR3 coding sequence is TGCAGCGCCAAGGGGACTAGCGGGATGGGTCGCTATGAGCAGTTCTTC. This chain uses TRBV29-1 with TRBJ2-1; 13 nucleotides agree with TRBD2. CDR1 and CDR2 from the germline V gene are SQVTM and ANQGSEA. The CDR3 is 16 residues long. With V trimmed by 7 bases and J by 8 bases, 14 bases remained unmatched.

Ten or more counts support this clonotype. The CDR3 region has the DNA TGTGCCAGCAGCCGGGGGGGCCCCTACGAGCAGTACTTC. This codes for CASSRGGPYEQYF. This chain joins TRBV9 and TRBJ2-7, with TRBD2 matching 8 bases. The CDR3 is made up of 13 amino acids. The ends lost 4 bases at V and 2 bases at J; junction bases unmatched: 2. Per the germline V gene, CDR1 is SGDLS and CDR2 is YYNGEE.

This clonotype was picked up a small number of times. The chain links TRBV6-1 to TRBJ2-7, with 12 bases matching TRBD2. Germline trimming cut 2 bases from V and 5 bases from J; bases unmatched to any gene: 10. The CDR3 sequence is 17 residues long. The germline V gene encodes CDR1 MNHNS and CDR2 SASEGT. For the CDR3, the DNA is TGTGCCAGCAGTGAACCCTTAGAACTAGCGGGAGGTGACGAGCAGTACTTC. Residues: CASSEPLELAGGDEQYF.

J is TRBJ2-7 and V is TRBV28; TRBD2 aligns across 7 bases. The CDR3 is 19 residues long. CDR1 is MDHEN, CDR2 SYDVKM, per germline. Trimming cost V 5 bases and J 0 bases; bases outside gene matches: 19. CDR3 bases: TGTGCCAGCAGTCCGTCCGATGGCGGGGAGCGGGAACACTCCTACGAGCAGTACTTC. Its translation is CASSPSDGGEREHSYEQYF.

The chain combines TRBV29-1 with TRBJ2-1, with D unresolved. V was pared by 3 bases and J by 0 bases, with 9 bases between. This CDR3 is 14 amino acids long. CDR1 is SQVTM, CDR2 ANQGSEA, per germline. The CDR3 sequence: CSVEGKISYNEQFF. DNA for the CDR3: TGCAGCGTTGAGGGGAAAATCTCCTACAATGAGCAGTTCTTC.

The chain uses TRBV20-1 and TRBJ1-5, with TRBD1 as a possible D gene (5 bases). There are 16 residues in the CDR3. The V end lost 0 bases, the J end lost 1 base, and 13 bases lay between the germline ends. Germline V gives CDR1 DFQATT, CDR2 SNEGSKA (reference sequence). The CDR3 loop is CSARDVLEGSNQPQHF. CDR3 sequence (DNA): TGCAGTGCTAGAGATGTCCTCGAGGGGAGCAATCAGCCCCAGCATTTT.

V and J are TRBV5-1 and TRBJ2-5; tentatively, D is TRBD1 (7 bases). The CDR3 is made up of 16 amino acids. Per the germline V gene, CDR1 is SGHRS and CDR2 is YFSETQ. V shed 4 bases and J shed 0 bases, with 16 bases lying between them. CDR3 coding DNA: TGCGCCAGCAGCAGGCGGGACAGAAATTACCAAGAGACCCAGTACTTC. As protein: CASSRRDRNYQETQYF.

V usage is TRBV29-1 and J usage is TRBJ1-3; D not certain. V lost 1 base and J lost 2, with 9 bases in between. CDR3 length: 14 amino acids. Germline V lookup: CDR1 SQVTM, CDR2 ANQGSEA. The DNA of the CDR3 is TGCAGCGTTGAAGTCCCGGGGACTGGAAACACCATATATTTT. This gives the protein CSVEVPGTGNTIYF.

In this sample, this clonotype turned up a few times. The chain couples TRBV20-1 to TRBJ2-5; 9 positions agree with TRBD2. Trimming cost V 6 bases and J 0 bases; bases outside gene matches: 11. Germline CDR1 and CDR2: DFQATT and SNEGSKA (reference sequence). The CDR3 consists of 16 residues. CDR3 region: CSAVERGDYYQETQYF. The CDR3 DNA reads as TGCAGTGCGGTCGAGCGGGGGGACTACTACCAAGAGACCCAGTACTTC.

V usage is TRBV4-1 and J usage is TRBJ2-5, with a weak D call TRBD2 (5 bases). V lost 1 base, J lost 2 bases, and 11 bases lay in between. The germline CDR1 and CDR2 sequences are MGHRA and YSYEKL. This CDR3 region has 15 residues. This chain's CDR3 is CASSQVRGRQETQYF. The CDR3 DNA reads TGCGCCAGCAGCCAAGTGCGAGGGCGGCAAGAGACCCAGTACTTC.

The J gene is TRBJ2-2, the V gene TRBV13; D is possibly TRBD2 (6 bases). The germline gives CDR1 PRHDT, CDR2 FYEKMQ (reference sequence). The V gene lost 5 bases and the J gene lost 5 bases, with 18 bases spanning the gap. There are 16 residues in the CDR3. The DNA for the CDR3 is TGTGCCAGCAGCCGTAGGGAGGATCGTCGGACCGGGGAGCTGTTTTTT. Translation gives CASSRREDRRTGELFF.

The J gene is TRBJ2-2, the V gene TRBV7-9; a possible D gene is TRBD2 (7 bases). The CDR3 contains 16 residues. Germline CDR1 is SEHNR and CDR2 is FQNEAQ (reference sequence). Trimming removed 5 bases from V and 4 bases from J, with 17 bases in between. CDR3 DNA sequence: TGTGCCAGCAGCCCGGCAGGCGGGGGCGTCACCGGGGAGCTGTTTTTT. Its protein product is CASSPAGGGVTGELFF.